A single sample is the source of the 19 T cell receptor beta chains below, sequenced in a study of CD8+ T cells in alopecia areata. cDNA prepared by RNA extraction and subsequent reverse transcription served as the template for sequencing. Sequencing was performed with immunoSEQ multiplex PCR; in TCRdb, only in-frame clones are kept and a portion is missing. The sample records 170,000 or so clones, under 70% being singletons. The treatment was: oral pan-JAK inhibitor, 5-10 mg twice daily. The input for sequencing was CD4+ T cells sorted from blood, taken at week 4, from a patient treated with tofacitinib. Receptor source: a human donor with alopecia areata.

The V gene is TRBV10-3, the J gene TRBJ1-5; possible D gene TRBD1, 6 bases. Germline V gene sequence: CDR1 ENHRY, CDR2 SYGVKD. The germline V and J ends were trimmed by 8 bases and 3 bases, with 17 bases remaining between them. The CDR3 runs 15 residues. CDR3 in DNA: TGTGCCATCGACAGTAAAGGGGGGGCCAATCAGCCCCAGCATTTT. It codes for CAIDSKGGANQPQHF.

The rearrangement joins TRBV20-1 to TRBJ2-5; D ambiguous. Germline V gene data show CDR1 as DFQATT and CDR2 as SNEGSKA (reference sequence). The CDR3 spans 11 residues. Trimming took off 4 bases at V and 2 bases at J, with 5 bases between the two ends. The CDR3 DNA reads TGCAGTGCTAAAGGTCAAGAGACCCAGTACTTC. Its translation: CSAKGQETQYF.

This clone was seen once. The chain recombines TRBV29-1 with TRBJ2-7, with D tentatively TRBD2 (6 bases). The CDR3 has 11 residues. The germline V gene has CDR1 SQVTM and CDR2 ANQGSEA. The V end lost 2 bases, the J end lost 6 bases, and 8 bases lay between the germline ends. CDR3 sequence (DNA): TGCAGCGTTGAACAGGGAGGCGAGCAGTACTTC. It encodes CSVEQGGEQYF.

This clone was detected a few times. The chain has TRBV27 and TRBJ1-2; D possibly corresponds to TRBD1 (6 bases). In germline, CDR1 is MNHEY, CDR2 SMNVEV (reference sequence). The ends were cut back, 3 bases at V and 8 bases at J, with 13 bases in the middle. The CDR3 covers 13 residues. CDR3 amino acids: CASSLGGRSGYTF. The CDR3, as DNA: TGTGCCAGCAGTTTGGGGGGCCGGTCGGGCTACACCTTC.

This clone came up once. V is TRBV7-9 and J is TRBJ2-6, with 7 bases identical to TRBD1. V gave up 4 bases and J gave up 4 bases; unmatched junction bases: 4. The CDR3 loop spans 15 amino acids. In germline, CDR1 is SEHNR, CDR2 FQNEAQ (reference sequence). CDR3 sequence reads: CASSSTGTGANVLTF. CDR3 nucleotide sequence: TGTGCCAGCAGCTCGACAGGGACCGGGGCCAACGTCCTGACTTTC.

This sequence joins TRBV5-1 and TRBJ2-7; 10 bases fit TRBD1. The V and J ends lost 6 bases and 4 bases, in that order; junction bases with no gene match: 7. The germline V gene encodes CDR1 SGHRS and CDR2 YFSETQ. The CDR3 contains 14 residues. The CDR3 nucleotides are TGCGCCAGCACCGCCGGGACAGGGGTGTACGAGCAGTACTTC. Translating gives CASTAGTGVYEQYF.

This clone has only a few counts. The chain has TRBV4-1 and TRBJ1-3; D gene unclear. Germline V gene sequence: CDR1 MGHRA, CDR2 YSYEKL. The V end was cut by 3 bases, the J end by 0 bases, with 9 bases between. The CDR3 runs 15 residues. CDR3 sequence: CASSQPTSSGNTIYF. The CDR3 DNA sequence: TGCGCCAGCAGCCAGCCGACTTCCTCTGGAAACACCATATATTTT.

This sequence joins TRBV7-2 and TRBJ2-5, with D unclear. Per germline, CDR1 SGHTA and CDR2 FQGNSA. V lost 4 bases, J lost 5 bases, and 8 bases lay in between. The CDR3 spans 12 residues. CDR3 bases: TGTGCCAGCAGCTACGGTGGGGAGACCCAGTACTTC. Its protein is CASSYGGETQYF. The full variable domain, rest sourced from reference TRBV7-2 and TRBJ2-5, is GAGVSQSPSNKVTEKGKDVELRCDPISGHTALYWYRQSLGQGLEFLIYFQGNSAPDKSGLPSDRFSAERTGGSVSTLTIQRTQQEDSAVYLCASSYGGETQYFGPGTRLLVL.

CDR3 nucleotides: TGTGCCAGCAGCCCCAGACCATGGACAGATACGCAGTATTTT. Its translation: CASSPRPWTDTQYF. The chain recombines TRBV5-4 with TRBJ2-3; D remains ambiguous. Germline CDR1 and CDR2: SGHNT and YYREEE (reference sequence). CDR3 length: 14 residues. The germline V and J ends were trimmed by 4 bases and 3 bases, with 12 bases remaining between them.

This chain links TRBV27 with TRBJ1-6; D call uncertain. CDR3 length: 13 residues. Trimming took off 6 bases at V and 9 bases at J, with 12 bases between the two ends. CDR1 MNHEY and CDR2 SMNVEV come from the germline V gene (reference sequence). The CDR3 region is CASRPSWGSPLHF. CDR3 sequence (DNA): TGTGCCAGCAGACCGAGCTGGGGTTCACCCCTCCACTTT.

V usage is TRBV30 and J usage is TRBJ2-5; 7 nucleotides agree with TRBD1. From germline, CDR1 is GTSNPN and CDR2 SVGIG (reference sequence). Germline trimming cut 7 bases from V and 10 bases from J; bases unmatched to any gene: 15. This CDR3 region has 13 residues. CDR3 coding DNA: TGTGCCTTCCGACAGGGAGTACCATTGGACCAGTACTTC. This encodes CAFRQGVPLDQYF.

This clone was seen a handful of times. The sample contains more than one DNA sequence encoding this CDR3. The rearrangement links TRBV29-1 to TRBJ1-5, with D unresolved. CDR3 length: 12 residues. The V gene's germline CDR1 is SQVTM and CDR2 ANQGSEA. V was shortened by 0 bases and J by 4 bases, with 4 bases between the two germline ends. This chain's CDR3 is CSVEDGNQPQHF. CDR3 nucleotides: TGCAGCGTTGAAGATGGTAATCAGCCCCAGCATTTT.

The chain recombines TRBV30 with TRBJ1-2; the D gene is possibly TRBD1 (5 bases). The germline CDR1 and CDR2 sequences are GTSNPN and SVGIG (reference sequence). The germline V and J ends were trimmed by 7 bases and 2 bases, with 20 bases remaining between them. The CDR3 loop spans 15 amino acids. CDR3 sequence reads: CALGRGGANNYGYTF. CDR3 sequence (DNA): TGTGCCTTAGGCCGAGGAGGGGCCAACAACTATGGCTACACCTTC.

This clone was recorded a few times. The J gene is TRBJ1-1, the V gene TRBV27; D unresolved. CDR3 length equals 14 residues. Looked up from germline, CDR1 is MNHEY and CDR2 is SMNVEV (reference sequence). V was pared by 5 bases and J by 4 bases, with 14 bases between. The CDR3 nucleotides are TGTGCCAGCAGTCGCAAGGCCTGGGGCACTGAAGCTTTCTTT. This gives the protein CASSRKAWGTEAFF.

This clone has just a few counts. This chain uses TRBV4-3 with TRBJ2-7; no reliable D call. Germline values: CDR1 LGHNA, CDR2 YSLEER. The CDR3 is 12 amino acids. V was cut by 0 bases and J by 5 bases, with 5 bases left in between. The CDR3 reads CASSQDGNEQYF. Here the CDR3 DNA reads TGCGCCAGCAGCCAAGATGGCAACGAGCAGTACTTC.

The CDR3 sequence: CAWSGRGSGTQYF. The CDR3 DNA sequence: TGTGCCTGGAGTGGGAGGGGTTCGGGGACCCAGTACTTC. This sequence joins TRBV30 and TRBJ2-5, with D possibly being TRBD2 (6 bases). Germline V gives CDR1 GTSNPN, CDR2 SVGIG (reference sequence). CDR3 size: 13 residues. V lost 1 base to trimming and J lost 7 bases, with 13 bases between them.

This clone was detected only once. This chain uses TRBV7-2 with TRBJ1-2, with 8 bases fitting TRBD1. The germline V gene encodes CDR1 SGHTA and CDR2 FQGNSA. With V trimmed by 6 bases and J by 7 bases, 4 bases remained unmatched. The CDR3 totals 12 residues. CDR3 in amino acids: CASSGQGRGYTF. The CDR3 nucleotides are TGTGCCAGCAGTGGACAGGGACGTGGCTACACCTTC. Filled out from reference TRBV7-2 and TRBJ1-2, the complete variable domain reads GAGVSQSPSNKVTEKGKDVELRCDPISGHTALYWYRQSLGQGLEFLIYFQGNSAPDKSGLPSDRFSAERTGGSVSTLTIQRTQQEDSAVYLCASSGQGRGYTFGSGTRLTVV.

The sample holds a few counts of this clone. J is TRBJ2-1 and V is TRBV9; 12 bases line up with TRBD2. CDR1 and CDR2 from the germline V gene are SGDLS and YYNGEE. Germline trimming cut 4 bases from V and 10 bases from J; bases unmatched to any gene: 12. The CDR3 is made up of 16 amino acids. CDR3 bases: TGTGCCAGCAGCCTAGACCCTAGCGGGGGGGCGAGGGAGCAGTTCTTC. Its protein product is CASSLDPSGGAREQFF.

This chain connects TRBV6-1 to TRBJ2-3; perhaps TRBD1 as D (5 bases). This CDR3 region has 13 residues. With 4 bases removed from V and 4 bases from J, the gap between germline ends came to 9 bases. Germline V gene data show CDR1 as MNHNS and CDR2 as SASEGT. CDR3 sequence (DNA): TGTGCCAGCAGTGGACAGCGCGCAGATACGCAGTATTTT. Translated: CASSGQRADTQYF.